This TCR beta chain was found in a study of cytomegalovirus exposure and HLA in healthy donors. Study observations and caveats: There were reportedly fewer N-insertions in an Asian-associated ancestry cluster than the approximately 600-donor mean, in a later analysis. In a later analysis, specific HLA alleles were associated with some 16,000 TCR beta sequences at a 0.05 false discovery rate.

Remarks on this clone: Its antigen is undetermined.

PCR amplification relied on 60 Vbeta primers (plus 13 Jbeta primers). Profiled with immunoSEQ multiplex PCR; TCRdb holds only in-frame clones, not every one. Here the sample spans approximately 200,000 clones, 60% to 85% being singletons. The CDR3 sequence is 15 residues long. Germline V gives CDR1 SEHNR, CDR2 FQNEAQ (reference sequence). V lost 1 base and J 5 bases, leaving 14 bases between the germline ends. Samples came from healthy bone marrow donors. Donors had nominal health at sampling but likely had unrecorded immune exposures. The sequence derives from a girl between 5 and 17 years old in good health and CMV-seropositive. The source material was PBMCs. V gene TRBV7-9 combines with J gene TRBJ2-5; D not certain. In DNA, the CDR3 is TGTGCCAGCAGCTTAGTTCTGAGGCAGTCGGAGACCCAGTACTTC. Translated, it gives CASSLVLRQSETQYF.